This T cell receptor beta chain emerged from a study of T-cell memory formation after mild COVID-19. Study information: Among the donors, TCR clusters were largely specific to each donor.

This clonotype is deemed medium-sized (0.01 to 0.1%). Its antigen is currently unknown. MiXCR, run by TCRdb on the 5' RACE reads, gives a single entry per CDR3 protein. Here the sample spans roughly 51,000 distinct CDR3 sequences, approximately 6.6% being singletons. Regarding the study as a whole: Clones contracting day 15 to 85 were balanced CD4/CD8; later expanders leaned CD4+. CD4+ contracting clones lay mainly in CM and EM, CD8+ ones in EMRA.

Germline CDR1 DFQATT, CDR2 SNEGSKA (reference sequence). The CDR3 loop spans 15 amino acids. V lost 0 bases and J lost 2, with 11 bases in between. Specimen: PBMCs or a T cell subset sorted from them (not recorded which). The rearrangement uses TRBV20-1 and TRBJ2-1, with D maybe TRBD2 (6 bases). This clonotype was sampled from a man younger than 30 who had mild COVID-19 (a few samples of this study predate the infection). Cell type and time point are not known. The CDR3 loop is CSARDLAGPYNEQFF. CDR3 nucleotides: TGCAGTGCTAGAGATTTGGCGGGGCCCTACAATGAGCAGTTCTTC.